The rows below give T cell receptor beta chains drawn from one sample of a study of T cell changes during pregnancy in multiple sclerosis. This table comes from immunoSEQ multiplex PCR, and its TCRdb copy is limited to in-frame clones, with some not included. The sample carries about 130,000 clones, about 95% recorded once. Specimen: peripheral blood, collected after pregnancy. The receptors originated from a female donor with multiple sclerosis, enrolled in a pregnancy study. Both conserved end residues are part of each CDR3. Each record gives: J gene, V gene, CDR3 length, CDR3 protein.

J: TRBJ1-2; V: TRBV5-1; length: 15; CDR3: CASSRGTGFNYGYTF
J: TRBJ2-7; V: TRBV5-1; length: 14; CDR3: CASSLDGFTNEQYF
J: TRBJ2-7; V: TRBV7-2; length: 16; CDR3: CASSSRTSGRTYEQYF
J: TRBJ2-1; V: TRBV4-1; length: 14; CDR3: CASSQPAGYNEQFF
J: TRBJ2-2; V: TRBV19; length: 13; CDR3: CASLAGVTGELFF
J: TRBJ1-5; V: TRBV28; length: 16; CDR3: CASSWTGGAPGQPQHF
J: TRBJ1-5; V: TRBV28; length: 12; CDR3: CAGGTGEKPQHF
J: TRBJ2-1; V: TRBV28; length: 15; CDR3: CASSLTSKVRNEQFF
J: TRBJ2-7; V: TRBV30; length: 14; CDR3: CAWNPEGVTYEQYF
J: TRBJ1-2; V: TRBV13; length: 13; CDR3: CASRDRANYGYTF
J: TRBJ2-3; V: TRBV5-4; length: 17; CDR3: CASSLFFGGPAVDTQYF
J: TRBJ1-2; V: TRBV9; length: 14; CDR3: CASSGQGVGYGYTF
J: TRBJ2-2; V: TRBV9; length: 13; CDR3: CASSPTSTGELFF
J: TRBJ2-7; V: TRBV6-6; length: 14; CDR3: CATELIAGGYEQYF
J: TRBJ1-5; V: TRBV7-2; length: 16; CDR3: CASSSSGGQGNQPQHF
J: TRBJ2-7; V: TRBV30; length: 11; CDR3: CAWDQGAEQYF
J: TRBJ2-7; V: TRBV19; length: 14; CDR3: CASSITGLSYEQYF
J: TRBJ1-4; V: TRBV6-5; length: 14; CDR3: CASSPQGTGEKLFF
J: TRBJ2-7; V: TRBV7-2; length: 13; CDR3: CASSSGASYEQYF
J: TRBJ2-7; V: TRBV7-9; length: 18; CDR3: CASSSSPTNRAIGDEQYF
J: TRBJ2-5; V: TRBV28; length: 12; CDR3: CASTDGRETQYF
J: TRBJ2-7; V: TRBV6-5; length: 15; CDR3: CASSYSGGETYEQYF
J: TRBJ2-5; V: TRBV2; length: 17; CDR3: CASSDSGASGSRETQYF
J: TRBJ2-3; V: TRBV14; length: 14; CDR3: CASSPRVRTDTQYF
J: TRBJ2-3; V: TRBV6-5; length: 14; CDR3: CASSSLLFTDTQYF
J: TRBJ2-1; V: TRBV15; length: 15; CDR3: CATSRGVAEYNEQFF
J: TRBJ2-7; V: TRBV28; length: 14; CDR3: CASSLASGSYEQYF
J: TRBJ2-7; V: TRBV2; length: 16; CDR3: CASRDQGRQSSYEQYF
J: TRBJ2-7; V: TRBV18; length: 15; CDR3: CASSSGLAGVREQYF
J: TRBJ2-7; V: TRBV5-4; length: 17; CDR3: CASSSHSGLAGAGEQYF
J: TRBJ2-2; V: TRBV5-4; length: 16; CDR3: CASSLYGGANTGELFF
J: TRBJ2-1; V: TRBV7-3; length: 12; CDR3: CASSLTRNEQFF
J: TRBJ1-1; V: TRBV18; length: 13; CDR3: CASSPLGATEAFF
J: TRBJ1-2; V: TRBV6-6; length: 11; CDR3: CASVGSTGYTF
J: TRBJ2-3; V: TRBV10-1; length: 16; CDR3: CASSESLRSSTDTQYF
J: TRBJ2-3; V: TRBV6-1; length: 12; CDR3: CASSGASDTQYF
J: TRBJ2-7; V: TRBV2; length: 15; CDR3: CASSESLPVVYEQYF
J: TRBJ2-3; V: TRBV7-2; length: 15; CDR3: CASRQTSGRTDTQYF
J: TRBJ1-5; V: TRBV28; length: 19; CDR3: CASSLLPTGPEGSNQPQHF
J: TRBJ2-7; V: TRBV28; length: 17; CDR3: CASSWVGGLFSAYEQYF
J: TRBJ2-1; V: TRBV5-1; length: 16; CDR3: CASSSPPLRENNEQFF
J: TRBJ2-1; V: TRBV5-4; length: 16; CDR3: CASSVPGAGVYNEQFF
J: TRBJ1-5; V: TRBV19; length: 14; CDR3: CASNGQAGNQPQHF
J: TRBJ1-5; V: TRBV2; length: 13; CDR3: CASRGDSNQPQHF
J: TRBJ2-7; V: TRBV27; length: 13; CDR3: CASSLGGGYEQYF
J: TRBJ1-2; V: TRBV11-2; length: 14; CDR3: CASSLGGGVDGYTF